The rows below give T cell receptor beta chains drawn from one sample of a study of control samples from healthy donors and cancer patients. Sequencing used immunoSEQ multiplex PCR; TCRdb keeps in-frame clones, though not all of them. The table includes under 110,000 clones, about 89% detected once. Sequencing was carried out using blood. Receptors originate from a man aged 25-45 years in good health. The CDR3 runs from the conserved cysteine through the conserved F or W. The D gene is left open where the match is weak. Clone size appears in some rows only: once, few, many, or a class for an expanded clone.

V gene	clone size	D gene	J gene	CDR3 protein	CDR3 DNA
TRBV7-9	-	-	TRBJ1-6	CASSWGGSNSPLHF	TGTGCCAGCAGCTGGGGAGGCAGTAATTCACCCCTCCACTTT
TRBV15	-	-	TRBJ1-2	CATSARPRVNYGYTF	TGTGCCACCAGCGCAAGGCCACGGGTGAACTATGGCTACACCTTC
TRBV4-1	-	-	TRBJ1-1	CASSQAGRAAFF	TGCGCCAGCAGCCAAGCGGGCAGGGCGGCTTTCTTT
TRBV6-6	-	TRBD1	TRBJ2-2	CASSYRTGGDGELFF	TGTGCCAGCAGTTACCGGACAGGGGGTGACGGGGAGCTGTTTTTT
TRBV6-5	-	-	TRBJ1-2	CASTAAQGSYGYTF	TGTGCCAGCACGGCGGCCCAGGGAAGCTATGGCTACACCTTC
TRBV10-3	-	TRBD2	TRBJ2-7	CAIRAGTSGSYEQYF	TGTGCCATCAGAGCCGGGACTAGCGGCTCCTACGAGCAGTACTTC
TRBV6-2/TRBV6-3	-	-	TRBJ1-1	CASSYRYEAFF	TGTGCCAGCAGTTACAGATATGAAGCTTTCTTT
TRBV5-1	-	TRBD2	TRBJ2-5	CASSGGTRGETQYF	TGCGCCAGCAGCGGCGGGACTAGAGGGGAGACCCAGTACTTC
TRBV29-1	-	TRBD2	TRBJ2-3	CSVEKLAGHPRTNTQYF	TGCAGCGTTGAAAAACTAGCGGGTCACCCCCGAACAAATACGCAGTATTTT
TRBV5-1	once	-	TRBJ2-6	CASSLAAGAGANVLTF	TGCGCCAGCAGCTTGGCAGCAGGGGCTGGGGCCAACGTCCTGACTTTC
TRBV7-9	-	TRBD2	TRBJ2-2	CASRPGLAGGGELFF	TGTGCCAGCAGGCCGGGACTAGCGGGAGGAGGGGAGCTGTTTTTT
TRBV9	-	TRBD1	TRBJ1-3	CASSPQAGGFGNTIYF	TGTGCCAGCAGCCCCCAGGCAGGGGGCTTTGGAAACACCATATATTTT
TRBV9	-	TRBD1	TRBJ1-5	CASSSDGTANQPQHF	TGTGCCAGCAGCTCCGACGGGACAGCTAATCAGCCCCAGCATTTT
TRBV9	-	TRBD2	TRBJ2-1	CASSVGVAGPINEQFF	TGTGCCAGCAGCGTAGGCGTAGCGGGCCCCATAAATGAGCAGTTCTTC
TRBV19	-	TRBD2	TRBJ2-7	CASRQTSGSSYEQYF	TGTGCCAGTAGGCAAACTAGCGGGAGCTCCTACGAGCAGTACTTC
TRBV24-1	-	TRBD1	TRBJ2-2	CATSPTGGSGQGYTGELFF	TGTGCCACCAGTCCAACTGGGGGTTCGGGACAGGGTTACACCGGGGAGCTGTTTTTT
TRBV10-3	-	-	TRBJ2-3	CAIRGEGNTDTQYF	TGTGCCATCAGGGGCGAGGGCAACACAGATACGCAGTATTTT
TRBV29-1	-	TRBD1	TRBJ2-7	CSVDGVGQASYEQYF	TGCAGCGTTGATGGGGTAGGACAGGCCTCCTACGAGCAGTACTTC
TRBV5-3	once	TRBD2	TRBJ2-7	CARSLTGTLTSGSPYEQYF	TGTGCCAGAAGCTTAACCGGGACACTGACTAGCGGGAGCCCCTACGAGCAGTACTTC
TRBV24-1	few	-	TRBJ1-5	CATSEGRQPQHF	TGTGCCACCAGTGAAGGGCGTCAGCCCCAGCATTTT
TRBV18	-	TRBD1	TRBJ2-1	CASSRDRGDNEQFF	TGTGCCAGCTCACGGGACAGGGGGGACAATGAGCAGTTCTTC
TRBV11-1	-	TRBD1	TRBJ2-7	CASSTDRGEQYF	TGTGCCAGCAGCACTGACAGGGGCGAGCAGTACTTC
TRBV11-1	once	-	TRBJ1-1	CASSLDRGEAFF	TGTGCCAGCAGCTTAGACCGAGGCGAAGCTTTCTTT
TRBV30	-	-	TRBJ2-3	CAWSVRLGDTQYF	TGTGCCTGGAGTGTACGGTTGGGGGATACGCAGTATTTT
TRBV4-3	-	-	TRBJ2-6	CASSRSISGANVLTF	TGCGCCAGCAGCCGCAGCATCTCTGGGGCCAACGTCCTGACTTTC
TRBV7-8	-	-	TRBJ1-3	CASSTGISGNTIYF	TGTGCCAGCAGCACGGGCATCTCTGGAAACACCATATATTTT
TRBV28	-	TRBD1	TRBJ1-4	CASMRTGGYEKLFF	TGTGCCAGCATGCGGACAGGGGGTTACGAAAAACTGTTTTTT
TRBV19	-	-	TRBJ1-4	CASSTNRDEYRLFF	TGTGCCAGTAGTACGAACCGGGACGAGTATCGCCTGTTTTTT
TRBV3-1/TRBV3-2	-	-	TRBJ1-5	CASSHDSRQPQHF	TGTGCCAGCAGCCACGACAGTCGTCAGCCCCAGCATTTT
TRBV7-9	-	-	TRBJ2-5	CASSLPGVGRRETQYF	TGTGCCAGCAGCCTCCCGGGGGTGGGGCGCAGGGAGACCCAGTACTTC
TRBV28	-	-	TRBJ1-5	CASSFRYNQPQHF	TGTGCCAGCAGTTTCAGGTACAATCAGCCCCAGCATTTT
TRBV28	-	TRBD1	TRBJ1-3	CASRSPQGGSGNTIYF	TGTGCCAGCAGGTCTCCACAGGGGGGCTCTGGAAACACCATATATTTT
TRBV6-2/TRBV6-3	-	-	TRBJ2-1	CASSPTAQSYNEQFF	TGTGCCAGCAGCCCCACAGCGCAATCCTACAATGAGCAGTTCTTC
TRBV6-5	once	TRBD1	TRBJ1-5	CASIPRGRGRQPQHF	TGTGCCAGCATTCCGAGGGGCAGGGGGCGTCAGCCCCAGCATTTT